The rows below give T cell receptor beta chains drawn from one sample of a study of vaccination effects on CD4 cells after COVID-19. Produced via immunoSEQ multiplex PCR; TCRdb's table is partial and in-frame only. Of 40,000 to 45,000 clones listed, around two thirds are singletons. No antigens are known for them. The input for sequencing was CD4+ T cells from PBMCs cultured without peptide, taken after COVID-19 vaccination. The receptor set was obtained from a human donor who received a COVID-19 vaccine. CDR3s include the opening cysteine and the closing phenylalanine or tryptophan. A D gene is named only where the DNA matches it firmly. Clone size is not always given. Where it is, it says once, few, many or a class for expanded clones.

- | TRBJ1-6 | - | TRBV30 | TGTGCCTCCTCCCCGACTGGGAGCTCCTATAATTCACCCCTCCACTTT | CASSPTGSSYNSPLHF
- | TRBJ2-3 | TRBD1 | TRBV19 | TGTGCCAGTACCCCCCGGGACCCATCAGGGGGTACGCAGTATTTT | CASTPRDPSGGTQYF
- | TRBJ2-3 | TRBD2 | TRBV5-1 | TGCGCCAGCAGCCCAGGGACTAGCCGGGATACGCAGTATTTT | CASSPGTSRDTQYF
few | TRBJ1-3 | - | TRBV5-5 | TGTGCCAGCAGCTGGGGGAATCCAGGCTCTGGAAACACCATATATTTT | CASSWGNPGSGNTIYF
few | TRBJ1-2 | - | TRBV15 | TGTGCCACCAGCAGAGAACACGGGGCCAGCTATGGCTACACCTTC | CATSREHGASYGYTF
- | TRBJ2-3 | TRBD2 | TRBV18 | TGTGCCAGCTCAACGACTAGCGGGAGAACAGATACGCAGTATTTT | CASSTTSGRTDTQYF
- | TRBJ2-7 | TRBD1 | TRBV6-5 | TGTGCCAGCAGTCCGTGGACAGGGGGCGGCTACGAGCAGTACTTC | CASSPWTGGGYEQYF
- | TRBJ2-7 | - | TRBV19 | TGTGCCAGTAGTATGCGGGACACCTACGAGCAGTACTTC | CASSMRDTYEQYF
- | TRBJ2-2 | - | TRBV5-1 | TGCGCCAGCAGCTTGGCCCAGAGCACCGGGGAGCTGTTTTTT | CASSLAQSTGELFF
- | TRBJ2-2 | TRBD2 | TRBV2 | TGTGCCTGCACCCCGGCGGGAGTGCCCACCGGGGAGCTGTTTTTT | CACTPAGVPTGELFF
- | TRBJ2-7 | - | TRBV19 | TGTGCCAGTAGTCGAATGACAGGTCCTCGCTACGAGCAGTACTTC | CASSRMTGPRYEQYF
once | TRBJ1-1 | - | TRBV28 | TGTGCCAGCAGTGCCGGGACACCAAACACTGAAGCTTTCTTT | CASSAGTPNTEAFF
- | TRBJ2-3 | - | TRBV20-1 | TGCAGTGCTAATGAGATGGTGGGCACAGATACGCAGTATTTT | CSANEMVGTDTQYF
few | TRBJ2-1 | TRBD2 | TRBV5-1 | TGCGCCAGCAGCCCCGGGACTAGCGTAGGGAATGAGCAGTTCTTC | CASSPGTSVGNEQFF
once | TRBJ2-3 | - | TRBV18 | TGTGCCAGCTCAATCAGCACAGATACGCAGTATTTT | CASSISTDTQYF
few | TRBJ2-3 | - | TRBV4-2 | TGTGCCAGCAGAAACACAGATACGCAGTATTTT | CASRNTDTQYF
once | TRBJ1-4 | - | TRBV2 | TGTGCCAGCAGTGAAGTTCGCCTAGGTAGTGAAAAACTGTTTTTT | CASSEVRLGSEKLFF
once | TRBJ2-1 | - | TRBV7-2 | TGTGCCAGCAGCTTAAGGAGCTGGGGTGAGCAGTTCTTC | CASSLRSWGEQFF
- | TRBJ2-7 | - | TRBV15 | TGTGCCACCAGCAGAGAGTTGGAATACGAGCAGTACTTC | CATSRELEYEQYF
few | TRBJ2-1 | - | TRBV6-6 | TGTGCCAGCAGCCCTCCGGTGGCCTACAATGAGCAGTTCTTC | CASSPPVAYNEQFF
- | TRBJ1-6 | - | TRBV10-3 | TGTGCCATCAGTGAGTCAGGGAATGGTAATTCACCCCTCCACTTT | CAISESGNGNSPLHF
few | TRBJ1-1 | - | TRBV5-1 | TGCGCCAGCAGCTTGGCAGGGAGTGGGATGAACACTGAAGCTTTCTTT | CASSLAGSGMNTEAFF
- | TRBJ2-3 | TRBD2 | TRBV2 | TGTGCCAGCGGGTGGGGGACTAGTATCACAGATACGCAGTATTTT | CASGWGTSITDTQYF
- | TRBJ2-5 | - | TRBV2 | TGTGCCAGCAGTGATCTGGGCGGGGTGCAAGAGACCCAGTACTTC | CASSDLGGVQETQYF
- | TRBJ1-3 | - | TRBV5-5 | TGTGCCAGCAGCTTGTGGGGGGACACTGGAAACACCATATATTTT | CASSLWGDTGNTIYF
once | TRBJ2-1 | TRBD1 | TRBV6-4 | TGTGCCAGCAGTGAATGGGACAGGGGGCTCGATGAGCAGTTCTTC | CASSEWDRGLDEQFF